This T cell receptor beta chain was captured by sequencing in a study of blood T cell repertoires in COVID-19. Study overall: The cDNA or gDNA used as material had been derived from T cells, B-cell-depleted T cells, or PBMCs.

Per germline, CDR1 MNHEY and CDR2 SMNVEV (reference sequence). Trimming took 1 base from V and 6 from J, leaving 19 bases between them. The CDR3 covers 16 residues. The protocol was immunoSEQ multiplex PCR, while the TCRdb copy is restricted to in-frame clones and leaves out a portion. Of under 350,000 clones listed, more than 75% were seen once; the top ten hold 2.6%. The participants were between roughly 18 and 90 years old and came from some 25 US areas. The sequencing input was PBMCs or T cells enriched from blood (not recorded which). This TCR derives from a man aged 55 to 70 who had recovered from COVID-19. The chain recombines TRBV27 with TRBJ2-7; no reliable D call. The CDR3 reads CASSLFSVDRRSEQYF. The DNA for the CDR3 is TGTGCCAGCAGTTTATTTTCAGTGGATCGGAGATCCGAGCAGTACTTC.